This entry lists 20 T cell receptor beta chains sequenced from one sample in a study of T-cell reconstitution after alpha-beta-depleted transplantation in children. TCRbeta library construction was performed incorporating unique molecular identifiers. TCRdb reprocessed the PCR reads via MiXCR and lists one record per CDR3 protein. The sample consists of about 600,000 distinct CDR3 sequences, about 11% of them appearing once. Here the sequenced sample was PBMCs from the stem cell graft donor, taken from the stem cell graft. These TCRs come from a human donor who donated a stem cell graft to a child with acute myeloid leukemia.

This clonotype appeared a few times. V is TRBV29-1 and J is TRBJ2-5, with TRBD2 matching over 7 bases. Germline V CDR1 and CDR2: SQVTM, ANQGSEA. The CDR3 covers 13 residues. V dropped 4 bases and J dropped 2; count of bases not matched to a gene: 4. Here the CDR3 reads CSVVGGGQETQYF. CDR3 sequence (DNA): TGCAGCGTTGTGGGCGGGGGACAAGAGACCCAGTACTTC. The whole variable domain, filled in from reference TRBV29-1 and TRBJ2-5, reads SAVISQKPSRDICQRGTSLTIQCQVDSQVTMMFWYRQQPGQSLTLIATANQGSEATYESGFVIDKFPISRPNLTFSTLTVSNMSPEDSSIYLCSVVGGGQETQYFGPGTRLLVL.

This clonotype was seen ten or more times. The chain carries TRBV9 and TRBJ2-3, with no clear D. The CDR3 is 12 amino acids. Trimming pared 3 bases from V and 3 bases from J, leaving 5 bases between. Germline values: CDR1 SGDLS, CDR2 YYNGEE. The CDR3 sequence is CASSDLTDTQYF. The CDR3 nucleotides are TGTGCCAGCAGCGACTTAACAGATACGCAGTATTTT.

In this sample, this clonotype turned up many times. This chain links TRBV11-2 with TRBJ1-2, with D possibly being TRBD1 (5 bases). Trimming stripped 0 bases from V and 8 bases from J, with 10 bases between. Germline CDR1 reads SGHAT; CDR2 reads FQNNGV. The CDR3 length is 13 residues. CDR3 sequence: CASSLDLGPGYTF. In DNA form, the CDR3 reads TGTGCCAGCAGCTTAGATTTGGGACCCGGCTACACCTTC.

This clonotype occurred a few times. The chain carries TRBV29-1 and TRBJ2-7, with TRBD2 matching over 12 bases. Germline CDR1 SQVTM, CDR2 ANQGSEA. The CDR3 extends over 16 amino acids. Losses at the gene ends were 4 bases for V and 0 bases for J; bases not matched to a gene: 7. The CDR3: CSVASGRAESSYEQYF. The CDR3 nucleotides are TGCAGCGTTGCTAGCGGGAGGGCCGAGAGCTCCTACGAGCAGTACTTC.

This clonotype was seen a handful of times. The rearrangement links TRBV20-1 to TRBJ2-1; D possibly corresponds to TRBD1 (7 bases). Trimming cost V 1 base and J 6 bases, with 13 bases left between them. This CDR3 comprises 14 residues. CDR1 and CDR2 (germline): DFQATT, SNEGSKA (reference sequence). The CDR3 DNA sequence: TGCAGTGCTAGAGGGGAGGACAGGCGCAATGAGCAGTTCTTC. Its translation is CSARGEDRRNEQFF.

This clonotype was counted a few times. This chain connects TRBV2 to TRBJ1-1; D remains ambiguous. Trimming took 0 bases from V and 7 from J, leaving 9 bases between them. The CDR3 is 13 residues long. Germline-derived CDR1 and CDR2 are SNHLY and FYNNEI. The CDR3 reads CASSEASMGEAFF. The CDR3 nucleotides are TGTGCCAGCAGTGAAGCCTCAATGGGTGAAGCTTTCTTT.

The V call is TRBV12-3 or TRBV12-4, the J call TRBJ1-4; unclear D gene. The V end was cut by 3 bases, the J end by 7 bases, with 12 bases between. CDR3 size: 14 residues. The CDR3: CASSFGLAGEKLFF. DNA for the CDR3: TGTGCCAGCAGTTTCGGGTTGGCAGGTGAAAAACTGTTTTTT.

This clonotype came up many times. This chain connects TRBV21-1 to TRBJ2-7; the table's D call, TRBD2, was not checked against the DNA. TRBV21-1 counts as a pseudogene. The CDR3 is 12 amino acids. The DNA for the CDR3 is TGTGCCAGCAGCCTCCCCAGCAACGAGCAGTACTTC. This sequence encodes CASSLPSNEQYF.

The gene calls are TRBV20-1 and TRBJ2-7; tentatively, D is TRBD2 (6 bases). Germline CDR1 and CDR2: DFQATT and SNEGSKA (reference sequence). The CDR3 sequence is 13 residues long. Deletions cut 1 base from V and 1 base from J, with 8 bases between. The CDR3 DNA reads TGCAGTGCTAGAGGCGGGACGTCCTACGAGCAGTACTTC. It encodes CSARGGTSYEQYF.

In this sample, this clonotype turned up a few times. The chain joins TRBV7-2 to TRBJ2-2, with D possibly being TRBD1 (6 bases). Trimming removed 5 bases from V and 7 bases from J, with 14 bases in between. This CDR3 has 14 residues. Germline CDR1 SGHTA, CDR2 FQGNSA. In DNA form, the CDR3 reads TGTGCCAGCAGCCCGCCCGGGACACGCGGGGAGCTGTTTTTT. Protein sequence: CASSPPGTRGELFF.

In this sample, this clonotype turned up many times. The chain carries TRBV7-8 and TRBJ1-5; no clear D. This CDR3 contains 12 residues. Trimming removed 5 bases at V and 7 bases at J, with 9 bases between. Germline assignment: CDR1 SGHVS and CDR2 FQNEAQ. The CDR3 here is CASSARTQPQHF. As DNA, the CDR3 is TGTGCCAGCAGCGCCCGGACCCAGCCCCAGCATTTT.

This clonotype was seen many times. This chain connects TRBV20-1 to TRBJ2-1, with TRBD2 matching 11 bases. The trim removed 7 bases at V and 11 bases at J, leaving 13 bases unmatched. The CDR3 sequence is 14 residues long. The germline CDR1 and CDR2 sequences are DFQATT and SNEGSKA (reference sequence). CDR3 DNA sequence: TGCAGTGGTGGGACTAGCGGAAGCCGTACCCAGCAGTTCTTC. It encodes CSGGTSGSRTQQFF.

Ten or more counts support this clonotype. The genes are TRBV7-2 and TRBJ2-1; 10 bases are a match to TRBD1. The V gene end was trimmed by 5 bases and the J gene end by 10 bases; junction bases not matched to a gene: 8. Per germline, CDR1 SGHTA and CDR2 FQGNSA. The CDR3 is 14 amino acids. The DNA for the CDR3 is TGTGCCAGCAGCCGAGGACAGGGGGTGGGCGAGCAGTTCTTC. Its translation is CASSRGQGVGEQFF.

With regard to this clonotype: At one end, the junction sequence differs from germline, possibly due to a read error. CDR3 residues: CASSLGTNPNEQFF. CDR3 bases: TGTGCTAGCAGCTTAGGGACTAACCCCAATGAGCAGTTCTTC. The chain joins TRBV7-7 to TRBJ2-1; 7 bases line up with TRBD2. Germline assignment: CDR1 SSHAT and CDR2 FNYEAQ (reference sequence). The CDR3 covers 14 residues.

The gene calls are TRBV4-3 and TRBJ2-7; D might be TRBD2 (6 bases). CDR1 and CDR2 (germline): LGHNA, YSLEER. Trimming removed 1 base at V and 6 bases at J, with 10 bases between. The CDR3 contains 13 residues. DNA for the CDR3: TGCGCCAGCAGCCAAGGGGTGGGGGGCGAGCAGTACTTC. Its protein product is CASSQGVGGEQYF.

V usage is TRBV25-1 and J usage is TRBJ2-3; D is ambiguous. The CDR3 covers 11 residues. Germline CDR1 reads MGHDK; CDR2 reads SYGVNS. The V end lost 3 bases, the J end lost 7 bases, and 5 bases lay between the germline ends. This CDR3 is CASSEGHTQYF. The DNA for the CDR3 is TGTGCCAGCAGTGAGGGTCATACGCAGTATTTT.

Here the CDR3 DNA reads TGTGCCAGCAGCCGGGACAGGGAAGGCGGGGAGCTGTTTTTT. Amino acid sequence: CASSRDREGGELFF. The chain is built from TRBV12-3 or TRBV12-4 and TRBJ2-2; 9 positions agree with TRBD1. V shed 6 bases, J shed 7 bases, and the junction held 6 bases outside the gene matches. There are 14 residues in the CDR3.

This clonotype was picked up a small number of times. The chain recombines TRBV15 with TRBJ1-4; D remains ambiguous. V lost 3 bases to trimming and J lost 13 bases, with 18 bases between them. Germline V lookup: CDR1 LNHNV, CDR2 YYDKDF (reference sequence). This CDR3 spans 14 amino acids. For the CDR3, the DNA is TGTGCCACCAGCAGGCCCGATTTAGGTTCTCCACTGTTTTTT. This gives the protein CATSRPDLGSPLFF.

This clonotype came up many times. V gene TRBV7-6 combines with J gene TRBJ2-1; D unclear. Deletions cut 5 bases from V and 10 bases from J, with 12 bases between. The CDR3 totals 12 residues. Germline CDR1 SGHVS, CDR2 FNYEAQ. As DNA, the CDR3 is TGTGCCAGCAGCCCAATACCTGGGGAGCAGTTCTTC. This codes for CASSPIPGEQFF.

This chain uses TRBV2 with TRBJ2-1, with 10 bases matching TRBD2. V was clipped by 10 bases and J by 1 base; unmatched bases: 4. The CDR3 has 14 amino acids. Germline V gene data show CDR1 as SNHLY and CDR2 as FYNNEI. In DNA form, the CDR3 reads TGTGCCACGCTAGCGGGAGTTTCCTACAATGAGCAGTTCTTC. It is translated as CATLAGVSYNEQFF.